These 25 T cell receptor beta chains share one sample of origin, sequenced in a study of OX40 agonist ivuxolimab in advanced cancers. Sequencing used immunoSEQ multiplex PCR; TCRdb keeps in-frame clones, though not all of them. The sample contains tens of thousands of clones, 80% to 90% of which appear only once. Material: CD4+ or CD8+ T cells sorted from blood, obtained in a trial of the OX40 agonist ivuxolimab. The receptor set was obtained from an adult with an advanced solid tumor such as melanoma, head and neck, liver or kidney cancer.

The chain employs TRBV9 and TRBJ2-5; 14 positions agree with TRBD2. CDR1 SGDLS and CDR2 YYNGEE come from the germline V gene. Unmatched junction bases numbered 15, after V lost 3 bases and J lost 5 bases. The CDR3 contains 19 residues. The CDR3 DNA follows: TGTGCCAGCAGCGCTGGGCCGGGACTAGCGGGAGTCCTCTGGGAGACCCAGTACTTC. It yields the protein CASSAGPGLAGVLWETQYF.

The CDR3 nucleotides read TGTGCCAGTAGTGGGGACGGTACCTACGAGCAGTACTTC. Protein sequence: CASSGDGTYEQYF. This sequence joins TRBV19 and TRBJ2-7; D is perhaps TRBD1 or TRBD2 (5 bases each). V was pared by 5 bases and J by 2 bases, with 10 bases between. This CDR3 has 13 residues. CDR1 and CDR2 (germline): LNHDA, SQIVND (reference sequence).

The chain is built from TRBV7-2 and TRBJ2-2, with D uncertain. V lost 0 bases, J lost 5 bases, and 7 bases lay in between. Germline V gene sequence: CDR1 SGHTA, CDR2 FQGNSA. This CDR3 is built from 14 residues. The CDR3 loop is CASSLAQFTGELFF. The DNA for the CDR3 is TGTGCCAGCAGCTTAGCGCAATTTACCGGGGAGCTGTTTTTT.

A remark on this clone: Germline is not matched at one junction end, which may reflect a read error. This sequence joins TRBV7-2 and TRBJ2-1; 8 bases are shared with TRBD2. The CDR3 totals 13 residues. Germline V CDR1 and CDR2: SGHTA, FQGNSA. CDR3 residues: CASSPSGYSEQFF. CDR3 nucleotides: TGTGCCAGCAGCCCTAGCGGGTACAGTGAGCAGTTCTTC.

The chain joins TRBV7-8 to TRBJ1-4; tentative D call: TRBD1 (5 bases). The CDR3 sequence is 15 residues long. In germline, CDR1 is SGHVS, CDR2 FQNEAQ. V was pared by 3 bases and J by 2 bases, with 10 bases between. CDR3 DNA sequence: TGTGCCAGCAGCTTTGACGAGGGGACTAATGAAAAACTGTTTTTT. It yields the protein CASSFDEGTNEKLFF. Drawing the rest from reference TRBV7-8 and TRBJ1-4, the complete variable domain is GAGVSQSPRYKVAKRGQDVALRCDPISGHVSLFWYQQALGQGPEFLTYFQNEAQLDKSGLPSDRFFAERPEGSVSTLKIQRTQQEDSAVYLCASSFDEGTNEKLFFGSGTQLSVL.

V and J are TRBV6-6 and TRBJ2-2; the D gene could be TRBD1 or TRBD2 (5 bases each). The germline V gene has CDR1 MNHNY and CDR2 SVGAGI (reference sequence). This CDR3 comprises 14 residues. Deletions cut 10 bases from V and 6 bases from J, with 18 bases between. The CDR3, as DNA: TGTGCCACTTTCCCCCGGGGCGGCGCCGGGGAGCTGTTTTTT. It yields the protein CATFPRGGAGELFF.

The chain couples TRBV19 to TRBJ1-5; D remains ambiguous. Germline loops: CDR1 LNHDA, CDR2 SQIVND (reference sequence). Trimming stripped 3 bases from V and 7 bases from J, with 13 bases between. The CDR3 consists of 14 residues. The CDR3 protein is CASSIGRTPQPQHF. The CDR3 nucleotides are TGTGCCAGTAGTATTGGGCGGACTCCCCAGCCCCAGCATTTT.

The chain couples TRBV19 to TRBJ2-1; 9 nucleotides match TRBD1. The CDR3 sequence is 15 residues long. Looked up from germline, CDR1 is LNHDA and CDR2 is SQIVND (reference sequence). With V trimmed by 2 bases and J by 6 bases, 5 bases remained unmatched. CDR3 region: CASSIQDRGGNEQFF. CDR3 sequence (DNA): TGTGCCAGTAGTATACAGGACAGGGGCGGCAATGAGCAGTTCTTC.

The chain links TRBV6-5 to TRBJ1-4, with TRBD1 matching 10 bases. The CDR3 contains 13 residues. Germline CDR1 MNHEY, CDR2 SVGAGI. With V trimmed by 8 bases and J by 7 bases, 4 bases remained unmatched. In DNA form, the CDR3 reads TGTGCCAGCCTCCGGGACAGGGGTGAAAAACTGTTTTTT. Protein sequence: CASLRDRGEKLFF.

This rearrangement joins TRBV4-1 to TRBJ1-2; 10 nucleotides align to TRBD1. In germline, CDR1 is MGHRA, CDR2 YSYEKL. Trimming cost V 0 bases and J 2 bases; bases outside gene matches: 15. This CDR3 has 20 amino acids. The CDR3 nucleotides are TGCGCCAGCAGCCAAGATGCGATGCGGTCGGGACAGGGGAGAAACTATGGCTACACCTTC. Amino acids: CASSQDAMRSGQGRNYGYTF.

By proportion, this clone is medium-sized (0.01 to 0.1%). The chain carries TRBV6-5 and TRBJ1-6; D not resolved. This CDR3 has 11 residues. CDR1 is MNHEY and CDR2 is SVGAGI in the germline V gene. The V end was cut by 4 bases, the J end by 9 bases, with 4 bases between. The CDR3 coding sequence is TGTGCCAGCAGTTCCGGTTCACCCCTCCACTTT. It translates to CASSSGSPLHF.

V usage is TRBV7-9 and J usage is TRBJ2-5, with no clear D. CDR3 length: 12 residues. Deletions cut 5 bases from V and 5 bases from J, with 9 bases between. Germline values: CDR1 SEHNR, CDR2 FQNEAQ (reference sequence). CDR3 coding DNA: TGTGCCAGCAGCCTCCGGAAGGAGACCCAGTACTTC. Its protein is CASSLRKETQYF.

The chain couples TRBV28 to TRBJ1-2, with no clear D. The CDR3 runs 15 residues. V lost 0 bases and J lost 4, with 12 bases in between. Germline CDR1 reads MDHEN; CDR2 reads SYDVKM. CDR3 protein: CASSLWLTEGYGYTF. CDR3 DNA sequence: TGTGCCAGCAGTTTATGGCTAACCGAGGGCTATGGCTACACCTTC.

This clone was seen a handful of times. V usage is TRBV28 and J usage is TRBJ2-4, with D uncertain. Germline CDR1 and CDR2: MDHEN and SYDVKM. V was trimmed by 5 bases and J by 1 base, leaving 6 bases between them. This CDR3 comprises 13 residues. The CDR3 region is CASSPPAKNIQYF. The DNA of the CDR3 is TGTGCCAGCAGTCCACCCGCCAAAAACATTCAGTACTTC.

The genes are TRBV5-6 and TRBJ2-5, with TRBD1 as a possible D gene (5 bases). The CDR3 totals 14 residues. Germline V gene lookup returns CDR1 SGHDT and CDR2 YYEEEE. V was trimmed by 1 base and J by 2 bases, leaving 9 bases between them. In nucleotides, the CDR3 is TGTGCCAGCAGCTTGCCCACAGGTCAAGAGACCCAGTACTTC. This translates into CASSLPTGQETQYF.

V gene TRBV19 combines with J gene TRBJ1-1; 9 bases agree with TRBD1. CDR1 is LNHDA, CDR2 SQIVND, per germline (reference sequence). This CDR3 has 13 amino acids. The J segment lost 14 bases and the V segment lost 5 bases, leaving 12 bases of the junction unmatched. The CDR3 DNA reads as TGTGCCAGTAGTGACCGGGACAGGGTTGAGGAATTCTTT. Encoded protein: CASSDRDRVEEFF.

The sample holds many counts of this clone. V is TRBV7-9 and J is TRBJ1-5; D possibly corresponds to TRBD1 (6 bases). Germline V gene lookup returns CDR1 SEHNR and CDR2 FQNEAQ (reference sequence). V gave up 6 bases and J gave up 1 base, with 16 bases separating them. CDR3 length: 16 amino acids. The CDR3 is CASSSGRGGSNQPQHF. The CDR3 DNA reads TGTGCCAGCAGTTCGGGACGTGGGGGCAGCAATCAGCCCCAGCATTTT.

This clone was detected only a few times. This chain uses TRBV6-1 with TRBJ1-5, with D possibly matching TRBD1 (5 bases). Germline CDR1 reads MNHNS; CDR2 reads SASEGT. This CDR3 has 14 residues. V was clipped by 7 bases and J by 0 bases, with 10 bases between them. The CDR3 nucleotides are TGTGCCAGCAAGGGGCTTAATAGCAATCAGCCCCAGCATTTT. Its protein product is CASKGLNSNQPQHF.

The chain combines TRBV5-5 with TRBJ2-2; 11 nucleotides agree with TRBD2. Germline assignment: CDR1 SGHKS and CDR2 YYEKEE (reference sequence). V trimming: 0 bases; J trimming: 4 bases; junction bases outside the gene matches: 2. CDR3 length: 16 amino acids. The CDR3 is CASSLGLAGITGELFF. For the CDR3, the DNA is TGTGCCAGCAGCTTGGGACTAGCGGGAATCACCGGGGAGCTGTTTTTT.

The chain is built from TRBV9 and TRBJ2-5, with D unresolved. Trimming stripped 0 bases from V and 2 bases from J, with 8 bases between. Germline V gene data show CDR1 as SGDLS and CDR2 as YYNGEE. The CDR3 sequence is 14 residues long. As DNA, the CDR3 is TGTGCCAGCAGCGTAGCCTTGACTCAAGAGACCCAGTACTTC. Translated, it gives CASSVALTQETQYF.

The chain couples TRBV11-2 to TRBJ2-5; 11 nucleotides line up with TRBD1. The CDR3 length is 17 residues. After removal of 3 bases from V and 3 bases from J, the junction contained 9 bases not matched to a gene. Germline loops: CDR1 SGHAT, CDR2 FQNNGV. CDR3 region: CASSFGFGTGGEETQYF. As DNA, the CDR3 is TGTGCCAGCAGCTTCGGCTTCGGGACAGGGGGAGAAGAGACCCAGTACTTC.

This sequence joins TRBV2 and TRBJ2-5; D might be TRBD1 (6 bases). V lost 8 bases, J lost 0 bases, and 10 bases lay in between. Germline-derived CDR1 and CDR2 are SNHLY and FYNNEI. This CDR3 has 13 residues. In DNA form, the CDR3 reads TGTGCCAGCTCGAGGGGGTACCAAGAGACCCAGTACTTC. Translation gives CASSRGYQETQYF.

This clone has just a few counts. The J gene is TRBJ1-1, the V gene TRBV18, with 8 bases fitting TRBD1. Losses at the gene ends were 4 bases for V and 1 base for J; bases not matched to a gene: 2. Germline V gene lookup returns CDR1 KGHSH and CDR2 LQKENI. This CDR3 region has 14 residues. The CDR3 here is CASSRRGQNTEAFF. CDR3 DNA sequence: TGTGCCAGCTCACGCAGGGGGCAGAACACTGAAGCTTTCTTT.

This clone came up once. This chain connects TRBV27 to TRBJ2-3; D is unclear. CDR3 size: 14 residues. V lost 4 bases to trimming and J lost 8 bases, with 16 bases between them. Germline V gene sequence: CDR1 MNHEY, CDR2 SMNVEV (reference sequence). The chain's CDR3 is CASSWSLVSGTQYF. The DNA of the CDR3 is TGTGCCAGCAGTTGGTCTTTGGTGTCAGGTACGCAGTATTTT.

The chain uses TRBV28 and TRBJ1-4; perhaps TRBD1 as D (6 bases). The ends were cut back, 5 bases at V and 2 bases at J, with 15 bases in the middle. Germline V lookup: CDR1 MDHEN, CDR2 SYDVKM. The CDR3 covers 16 residues. CDR3 sequence (DNA): TGTGCCAGCAGTCCGTCAACAGGGAGGACTAATGAAAAACTGTTTTTT. Protein product: CASSPSTGRTNEKLFF. Drawing the rest from reference TRBV28 and TRBJ1-4, the complete variable domain is DVKVTQSSRYLVKRTGEKVFLECVQDMDHENMFWYRQDPGLGLRLIYFSYDVKMKEKGDIPEGYSVSREKKERFSLILESASTNQTSMYLCASSPSTGRTNEKLFFGSGTQLSVL.